This T cell receptor beta chain was found in a study of shared clonotypes between healthy human individuals. Across the whole study: Each donor's CD8 memory used one plate, CD8 naive two, each CD4 subset three.

TCRdb's copy holds only in-frame clones and misses some; the assay was immunoSEQ multiplex PCR. The sample includes about a million clones, around 76% seen only once; the top ten take about 1.5%. Points from the study as a whole: Researchers sampled blood only, noting tissue repertoires likely differ. Naive subsets typically showed greater estimated richness than memory subsets.

Trimming left V 6 bases short and J 6 bases short, with 14 bases between. CDR3 length: 14 amino acids. Germline assignment: CDR1 SGHTA and CDR2 FQGNSA. Every contributor of samples was a Caucasian grown-up residing in Nashville, Tennessee. Regarding this clone: What it binds is not known.

The V and J genes are TRBV7-2 and TRBJ2-2; the D gene is possibly TRBD1 (5 bases). The sequencing sample was made of memory CD4+ T cells sorted from blood. Subset described: CD45RA-negative fraction. The clonotype was recovered from a man aged 18 to 29 in good health. CDR3 region: CASRRQGHAGELFF. In nucleotides, the CDR3 is TGTGCCAGCAGAAGGCAGGGCCATGCCGGGGAGCTGTTTTTT. The full variable domain, its missing parts supplied by reference TRBV7-2 and TRBJ2-2, is GAGVSQSPSNKVTEKGKDVELRCDPISGHTALYWYRQSLGQGLEFLIYFQGNSAPDKSGLPSDRFSAERTGGSVSTLTIQRTQQEDSAVYLCASRRQGHAGELFFGEGSRLTVL.